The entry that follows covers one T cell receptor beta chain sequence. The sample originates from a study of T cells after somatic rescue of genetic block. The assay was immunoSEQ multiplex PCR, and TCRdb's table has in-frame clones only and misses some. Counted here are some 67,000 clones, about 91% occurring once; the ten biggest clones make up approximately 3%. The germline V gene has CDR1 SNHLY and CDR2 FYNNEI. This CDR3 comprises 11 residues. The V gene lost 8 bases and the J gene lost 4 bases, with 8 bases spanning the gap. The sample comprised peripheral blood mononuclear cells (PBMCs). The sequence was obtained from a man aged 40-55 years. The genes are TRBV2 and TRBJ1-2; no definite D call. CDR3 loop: CASRFFYGYTF. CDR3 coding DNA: TGTGCCAGCCGCTTTTTCTATGGCTACACCTTC.